The T cell receptor beta chain described here comes from a study of blood T cell repertoires in COVID-19. Overall study: From the United States, Italy and Spain came samples of acute and convalescent COVID-19. T cells, B-cell-depleted T cells, or PBMCs supplied cDNA or gDNA.

Source study methods: Amplification of reference gene primers was used by the study to estimate nucleated cell counts. The protocol was immunoSEQ multiplex PCR, while the TCRdb copy is restricted to in-frame clones and leaves out a portion. The DNA gave D and trimming, while V, J and clone size come from that table. Of 40,000 to 50,000 clones in the sample, 80% to 90% were seen once. Per germline, CDR1 SQVTM and CDR2 ANQGSEA. The CDR3 is 13 residues long. With 7 bases removed from V and 8 bases from J, the gap between germline ends came to 17 bases. The sequence was collected from a human donor in a cohort sampled during active COVID-19. The donor label of this sample is uncertain. This sequence joins TRBV29-1 and TRBJ1-4, with TRBD1 as a possible D gene (5 bases). The sample consisted of peripheral blood. In nucleotides, the CDR3 is TGCAGCGCGATTCGGGCAGGGCAGGAAAAACTGTTTTTT. Amino acid sequence: CSAIRAGQEKLFF.